Listed below are T cell receptor beta chains from one sample, sequenced in a study of blood T cell repertoires in COVID-19. Using immunoSEQ multiplex PCR, the repertoire was profiled, and TCRdb retains in-frame clones only, with some absent. The sample lists 140,000 or so clones, roughly 80% seen once, with roughly 8.6% in the top ten. Sequencing was done on a sample of peripheral blood. These TCRs come from a man aged 50-59 years with active or convalescent COVID-19. Each CDR3 is given with its conserved first and last residue.

v_gene | len | CDR3aa
TRBV20-1 | 14 | CSASSGDSTDTQYF
TRBV4-1 | 16 | CASSHLDRGAYNEQFF
TRBV27 | 18 | CASSSRLAGGLNTGELFF
TRBV11-1 | 14 | CASSFQTGVYEQYF
TRBV9 | 15 | CASSVGEVGASEQYF
TRBV7-9 | 13 | CASRRQGGNEQFF
TRBV15 | 15 | CATREPTATNEKLFF
TRBV3-1/TRBV3-2 | 14 | CASSPEGGSGGYTF
TRBV2 | 15 | CASSDISGSSDIQYF
TRBV7-2 | 16 | CASSPALAGGPETQYF
TRBV9 | 16 | CASSIPGFAGANVLTF
TRBV2 | 16 | CASSETPQGAQQPQHF
TRBV11-2 | 16 | CASSAGQLGSNQPQHF
TRBV11-2 | 14 | CASSLGAANQPQHF
TRBV5-1 | 14 | CASRFGTSVNEQFF
TRBV5-1 | 15 | CASSMTGASNQPQHF
TRBV27 | 13 | CASSGGTAFEQYF
TRBV2 | 14 | CASSQGRTGGGYTF
TRBV9 | 14 | CASSVGGGGDTQYF
TRBV13 | 14 | CASSFPTGGTEAFF
TRBV11-2 | 16 | CASRSPGHLLGETQYF
TRBV19 | 16 | CASSSERALRADTQYF
TRBV5-6 | 13 | CASSLAQGGEQYF
TRBV27 | 15 | CASSFSSGGYYEQYF
TRBV28 | 13 | CASRGYSNQPQHF
TRBV28 | 15 | CASSSRDRAYQPQHF
TRBV10-3 | 15 | CAITPGQGISSPLHF
TRBV27 | 15 | CASRDLAGVWNEQFF
TRBV20-1 | 10 | CSASNYGYTF
TRBV28 | 12 | CASLRGDYGYTF
TRBV10-3 | 14 | CAISVGRSTDTQYF
TRBV5-1 | 12 | CASSFEGQEQFF
TRBV4-1 | 18 | CASSQDPPSGRSYNEQFF
TRBV11-2 | 14 | CASSSQVDYEKLFF
TRBV7-9 | 16 | CASSRSGSGSYNEQFF
TRBV28 | 18 | CASSLLTPLSSYNSPLHF
TRBV28 | 12 | CAHRQADTEAFF
TRBV30 | 14 | CAWSPHRLNTEAFF
TRBV7-2 | 15 | CASSLNRDRGPEAFF
TRBV28 | 12 | CATGGELSEQFF
TRBV5-1 | 14 | CASSTGISNQPQHF
TRBV18 | 15 | CASSQGLAGHGELFF
TRBV10-2 | 15 | CASSEMVGGYNEQFF
TRBV19 | 14 | CASSTGQKVNEQFF
TRBV3-1/TRBV3-2 | 14 | CASSQAGWTGELFF
TRBV7-9 | 15 | CASSLWSTVGNTIYF
TRBV19 | 12 | CASSPSVGGYTF
TRBV6-1 | 15 | CASSEMITGGYEQYF
TRBV9 | 14 | CASSVGQMGYGYTF
TRBV27 | 16 | CASSFTGTSGRIEQFF
TRBV11-1 | 14 | CASSLQADYDTQYF
TRBV18 | 14 | CASSQEGRDSPLHF
TRBV9 | 13 | CASSAGGPVEQFF
TRBV28 | 15 | CASSFASGRGDEQFF
TRBV27 | 13 | CASRDSGRYEQYF
TRBV25-1 | 15 | CASSTDRESNQPQHF
TRBV5-4 | 13 | CASSPEVNTEAFF
TRBV5-1 | 15 | CASSNTGGVDTEAFF
TRBV15 | 16 | CATSRGRENLNTEAFF